The present T cell receptor (beta chain) was sequenced within a study of neurological immune-mediated disorders. Study information: Multiple sclerosis patients numbered approximately 35, of whom roughly 31 were relapsing-remitting and 3 secondary progressive.

This clonotype appeared many times. The CDR3 sequence is 16 residues long. Germline lookup yields CDR1 SGHDT and CDR2 YYEEEE. The V and J ends lost 2 bases and 1 base respectively, with 12 bases between them. TCRdb independently ran MiXCR on the 5' RACE reads; one entry per CDR3 protein. The data show roughly 100,000 distinct CDR3 sequences, 3.5% to 4% seen once. The clonotype was recovered from a woman aged 18-29 years with multiple sclerosis. The sequencing input was PBMCs. The rearrangement uses TRBV5-6 and TRBJ2-2; D unresolved. CDR3 coding DNA: TGTGCCAGCAGCTTCTTTAGTACTCGGAACACCGGGGAGCTGTTTTTT. Translated, it gives CASSFFSTRNTGELFF.